A single sample is the source of the 15 T cell receptor beta chains below, sequenced in a study of T-cell memory formation after mild COVID-19. Each CDR3 protein gets one entry after TCRdb re-called the 5' RACE reads with MiXCR. Among under 650,000 distinct CDR3 sequences listed, over 15% were seen once. The sequenced sample consisted of PBMCs or a T cell subset sorted from them (not recorded which). These receptors were obtained from an adult woman who had mild COVID-19 (a few samples of this study predate the infection). Cell type and time point are not known.

The chain employs TRBV5-1 and TRBJ2-1; 14 nucleotides align to TRBD2. The germline gives CDR1 SGHRS, CDR2 YFSETQ. The CDR3 runs 16 residues. Trimming took 3 bases from V and 7 from J; bases not matched to a gene: 6. In DNA, the CDR3 is TGCGCCAGCAGCTCCGGGGGGACTAGCGGGAGAAATGAGCAGTTCTTC. It encodes CASSSGGTSGRNEQFF.

This clonotype was counted many times. V gene TRBV2 combines with J gene TRBJ2-3, with 8 bases identical to TRBD1. Germline-derived CDR1 and CDR2 are SNHLY and FYNNEI. V shed 5 bases, J shed 0 bases, and the junction held 1 base outside the gene matches. The CDR3 is made up of 14 amino acids. The CDR3 bases are TGTGCCAGCAGTCGGGACAGGAGCACAGATACGCAGTATTTT. Its translation is CASSRDRSTDTQYF.

The rearrangement uses TRBV20-1 and TRBJ1-5, with D perhaps TRBD1 (5 bases). The V end lost 6 bases, the J end lost 4 bases, and 13 bases lay between the germline ends. CDR1 DFQATT and CDR2 SNEGSKA come from the germline V gene (reference sequence). The CDR3 is 13 residues long. The CDR3 bases are TGCAGTGCAAGGGGTCCCGAAAATCAGCCCCAGCATTTT. Translating gives CSARGPENQPQHF.

This clonotype was observed a handful of times. J is TRBJ2-2 and V is TRBV21-1. TRBV21-1 is classified as a pseudogene. This CDR3 spans 15 amino acids. The CDR3 spells CASSKEFEDTGELFF. The CDR3 bases are TGTGCCAGCAGCAAAGAGTTCGAGGACACCGGGGAGCTGTTTTTT.

The chain has TRBV12-3 or TRBV12-4 and TRBJ1-3, with D unclear. This CDR3 has 15 amino acids. V was cut by 3 bases and J by 0 bases, with 9 bases left in between. The CDR3 region is CASSFSGDSGNTIYF. The CDR3 bases are TGTGCCAGCAGTTTTTCAGGAGACTCTGGAAACACCATATATTTT.

J is TRBJ2-5 and V is TRBV29-1; 9 bases line up with TRBD1. Germline loops: CDR1 SQVTM, CDR2 ANQGSEA. The CDR3 covers 13 residues. The J segment lost 7 bases and the V segment lost 7 bases, leaving 10 bases of the junction unmatched. The CDR3 coding sequence is TGCAGCGCCGACCTAACAGGGGGCGGGACCCAGTACTTC. As protein: CSADLTGGGTQYF.

This clonotype was seen at least ten times. This chain uses TRBV29-1 with TRBJ2-7, with 14 positions matching TRBD2. Trimming removed 7 bases from V and 9 bases from J; junction bases left unmatched: 8. From germline, CDR1 is SQVTM and CDR2 ANQGSEA. CDR3 length: 13 residues. The CDR3 DNA reads TGCAGCGCAAGAGGGACTAGCGGGAGTGTGCAGTACTTC. Encoded protein: CSARGTSGSVQYF.

The chain couples TRBV12-3 or TRBV12-4 to TRBJ2-1, with 13 bases identical to TRBD2. The CDR3 consists of 15 residues. The trim removed 5 bases at V and 9 bases at J, leaving 7 bases unmatched. The chain's CDR3 is CASSPGTSGVGEQFF. The CDR3 region has the DNA TGTGCCAGCAGTCCCGGGACTAGCGGGGTGGGTGAGCAGTTCTTC.

This clonotype was detected ten times or more. This sequence joins TRBV11-2 and TRBJ2-5; no firm D call. Trimming pared 3 bases from V and 1 base from J, leaving 12 bases between. Germline V gene lookup returns CDR1 SGHAT and CDR2 FQNNGV. This CDR3 comprises 15 residues. The CDR3: CASSFTNTVQETQYF. As DNA, the CDR3 is TGTGCCAGCAGCTTTACTAACACCGTCCAAGAGACCCAGTACTTC.

This chain connects TRBV5-6 to TRBJ2-1, with 8 bases identical to TRBD2. Losses at the gene ends were 0 bases for V and 8 bases for J; bases not matched to a gene: 10. Per germline, CDR1 SGHDT and CDR2 YYEEEE. CDR3 size: 16 residues. CDR3 in DNA: TGTGCCAGCAGCTTGGCTCGTCTAGCGGGCAGAGATGAGCAGTTCTTC. Its translation is CASSLARLAGRDEQFF.

This clonotype was counted a few times. The V gene is TRBV28, the J gene TRBJ2-2; D not resolved. The CDR3 covers 13 residues. The germline gives CDR1 MDHEN, CDR2 SYDVKM. V lost 10 bases to trimming and J lost 0 bases, with 9 bases between them. The CDR3 nucleotides read TGTGCCACCGGGTCTTCGAACACCGGGGAGCTGTTTTTT. Residues: CATGSSNTGELFF.

This clonotype was seen more than once but under ten times. V gene TRBV6-2 or TRBV6-3 combines with J gene TRBJ2-3; no firm D call. CDR3 length: 14 residues. V lost 3 bases to trimming and J lost 3 bases, with 10 bases between them. Germline V lookup: CDR1 MNHEY, CDR2 SVGEGT. CDR3 in DNA: TGTGCCAGCAGTTATCTTCAGGCGACAGATACGCAGTATTTT. Translated, it gives CASSYLQATDTQYF.

This clonotype was observed a handful of times. V and J are TRBV18 and TRBJ1-2, with D maybe TRBD1 (5 bases). The length of the CDR3 is 15 residues. The V and J ends lost 4 bases and 0 bases respectively, with 12 bases between them. Germline-derived CDR1 and CDR2 are KGHSH and LQKENI. CDR3 sequence (DNA): TGTGCCAGCTCACGAAGCAGGGAAACTAACTATGGCTACACCTTC. Encoded protein: CASSRSRETNYGYTF. Using reference TRBV18 and TRBJ1-2 for the parts outside the CDR3, the full variable domain is NAGVMQNPRHLVRRRGQEARLRCSPMKGHSHVYWYRQLPEEGLKFMVYLQKENIIDESGMPKERFSAEFPKEGPSILRIQQVVRGDSAAYFCASSRSRETNYGYTFGSGTRLTVV.

This clonotype was found a few times. The chain uses TRBV30 and TRBJ1-5; the D is unclear. This CDR3 comprises 13 residues. Trimming stripped 1 base from V and 4 bases from J, with 8 bases between. Looked up from germline, CDR1 is GTSNPN and CDR2 is SVGIG (reference sequence). Here the CDR3 reads CAWSDGFNQPQHF. DNA for the CDR3: TGTGCCTGGAGTGACGGATTTAATCAGCCCCAGCATTTT. Combining the CDR3 with reference TRBV30 and TRBJ1-5 gives the whole variable domain SQTIHQWPATLVQPVGSPLSLECTVEGTSNPNLYWYRQAAGRGLQLLFYSVGIGQISSEVPQNLSASRPQDRQFILSSKKLLLSDSGFYLCAWSDGFNQPQHFGDGTRLSIL.

This clonotype was counted between two and nine times. The V call is TRBV12-3 or TRBV12-4, the J call TRBJ2-7; D is possibly TRBD1 (5 bases). Deletions cut 4 bases from V and 0 bases from J, with 10 bases between. This CDR3 spans 14 amino acids. CDR3 DNA sequence: TGTGCCAGCAGTTCAGAACAGGACTCCTACGAGCAGTACTTC. Translated: CASSSEQDSYEQYF.